These 10 T cell receptor beta chains originate from one sample sequenced in a study of identical twins. TCRdb itself ran the 5' RACE reads through MiXCR, one entry per CDR3 protein. Here the sample spans about 920,000 distinct CDR3 sequences, 9% to 15% being singletons. The data were also submitted as part of a second study, on yellow fever vaccine responses in identical twins.

The specimen was PBMCs. The receptors shown here come from a woman aged 18-29 years in good health.

This clonotype was recorded a few times. The J gene is TRBJ1-5, the V gene TRBV3-1; possibly TRBD1 for D (5 bases). V was pared by 0 bases and J by 7 bases, with 10 bases between. CDR1 and CDR2 (germline): LGHDT, YNNKEL (reference sequence). CDR3 length equals 14 residues. The CDR3 bases are TGTGCCAGCAGCCAAGATCGGGGACCACAGCCCCAGCATTTT. This encodes CASSQDRGPQPQHF.

The chain uses TRBV4-1 and TRBJ2-1, with a tentative D call TRBD2 (6 bases). Germline CDR1 and CDR2: MGHRA and YSYEKL. With 0 bases removed from V and 3 bases from J, the gap between germline ends came to 21 bases. The CDR3 sequence is 19 residues long. Here the CDR3 DNA reads TGCGCCAGCAGCCAAGATTGGTTCGGCGGAGGGTTGGTCTACAATGAGCAGTTCTTC. Its translation: CASSQDWFGGGLVYNEQFF.

In its sample, this clonotype was seen a few times. The V call is TRBV5-1, the J call TRBJ2-1; D may correspond to TRBD1 or TRBD2 (6 bases each). V dropped 2 bases and J dropped 5 bases, with 14 bases sitting between them. Germline-derived CDR1 and CDR2 are SGHRS and YFSETQ. The CDR3 runs 15 residues. The CDR3 nucleotides read TGCGCCAGCAGCTTTCAACCGGGGGCTGACAATGAGCAGTTCTTC. Protein sequence: CASSFQPGADNEQFF. Using reference TRBV5-1 and TRBJ2-1 for the parts outside the CDR3, the full variable domain is KAGVTQTPRYLIKTRGQQVTLSCSPISGHRSVSWYQQTPGQGLQFLFEYFSETQRNKGNFPGRFSGRQFSNSRSEMNVSTLELGDSALYLCASSFQPGADNEQFFGPGTRLTVL.

DNA for the CDR3: TGTGCCAGCAGCTTGTCCGGAGGAGCTACGCAGTATTTT. This gives the protein CASSLSGGATQYF. The chain links TRBV5-5 to TRBJ2-3; D possibly corresponds to TRBD2 (5 bases). V lost 1 base, J lost 8 bases, and 11 bases lay in between. Germline V gene lookup returns CDR1 SGHKS and CDR2 YYEKEE (reference sequence). The length of the CDR3 is 13 residues. The full variable domain, rest sourced from reference TRBV5-5 and TRBJ2-3, is DAGVTQSPTHLIKTRGQQVTLRCSPISGHKSVSWYQQVLGQGPQFIFQYYEKEERGRGNFPDRFSARQFPNYSSELNVNALLLGDSALYLCASSLSGGATQYFGPGTRLTVL.

This clonotype has just a few counts. J is TRBJ2-2 and V is TRBV4-1, with TRBD2 matching over 8 bases. The V gene end was trimmed by 1 base and the J gene end by 7 bases; junction bases not matched to a gene: 8. Per the germline V gene, CDR1 is MGHRA and CDR2 is YSYEKL. This CDR3 region has 16 residues. In DNA, the CDR3 is TGCGCCAGCAGCCAAGGACGGGGGGGCAGGGACGGGGAGCTGTTTTTT. Translated, it gives CASSQGRGGRDGELFF.

The rearrangement links TRBV19 to TRBJ1-5; unclear D gene. The CDR3 covers 14 residues. Germline-derived CDR1 and CDR2 are LNHDA and SQIVND (reference sequence). With 3 bases removed from V and 2 bases from J, the gap between germline ends came to 8 bases. The CDR3 is CASSIPKGNQPQHF. For the CDR3, the DNA is TGTGCCAGTAGTATTCCCAAGGGCAATCAGCCCCAGCATTTT.

Only a few counts were recorded for this clonotype. The chain combines TRBV7-9 with TRBJ2-2; D gene ambiguous. Trimming pared 2 bases from V and 3 bases from J, leaving 13 bases between. The CDR3 has 16 amino acids. The germline V gene has CDR1 SEHNR and CDR2 FQNEAQ (reference sequence). CDR3 DNA sequence: TGTGCCAGCAGCTTAAGGGTCGTCGGAGACACCGGGGAGCTGTTTTTT. Protein: CASSLRVVGDTGELFF.

This chain joins TRBV12-3 or TRBV12-4 and TRBJ2-7; TRBD1 is a possible D gene (6 bases). V was cut by 6 bases and J by 5 bases, with 14 bases left in between. The CDR3 length is 13 residues. DNA for the CDR3: TGTGCCAGCAGCCTGGGGCCAGGGGACGAGCAGTACGTC. This sequence encodes CASSLGPGDEQYV.

This clonotype was counted between two and nine times. J is TRBJ2-1 and V is TRBV25-1; a weak D match, TRBD1 (5 bases). The V gene lost 0 bases and the J gene lost 9 bases, with 9 bases spanning the gap. The CDR3 consists of 13 residues. CDR1 MGHDK and CDR2 SYGVNS come from the germline V gene. The CDR3 nucleotides are TGTGCCAGCAGTGAATACAGGGCTGGTGAGCAGTTCTTC. Translated, it gives CASSEYRAGEQFF.

A few counts support this clonotype. V and J are TRBV6-5 and TRBJ1-1; D is perhaps TRBD1 (6 bases). Germline CDR1 MNHEY, CDR2 SVGAGI. V was trimmed by 5 bases and J by 3 bases, leaving 16 bases between them. CDR3 length: 15 amino acids. The DNA for the CDR3 is TGTGCCAGCAGTCAATCGACAGGTAGTTACACTGAAGCTTTCTTT. This gives the protein CASSQSTGSYTEAFF.